The subject of this entry is one T cell receptor (beta chain). Germline CDR1 reads SQVTM; CDR2 reads ANQGSEA. V dropped 4 bases and J dropped 0 bases, with 12 bases sitting between them. CDR3 length: 14 amino acids. The data belong to a study of blood T cell repertoires in COVID-19. Study at large: Acute and convalescent COVID-19 specimens originated in the United States, Italy and Spain.

As originally analysed: Amplified reference gene primers provided the basis for estimating nucleated cell counts. The repertoire was sequenced with immunoSEQ multiplex PCR; TCRdb's copy has only in-frame clones and lacks some. V and J calls plus clone size are reproduced from that table; the DNA served to infer D and trimming. The sample yields roughly 160,000 clones, about 83% seen once. This sequence originates from a woman of 80 years or more with acute or convalescent COVID-19. The source material was peripheral blood. The chain employs TRBV29-1 and TRBJ1-1; D uncertain. CDR3 in amino acids: CSVVSSGMNTEAFF. The DNA for the CDR3 is TGCAGCGTTGTTTCTTCCGGGATGAACACTGAAGCTTTCTTT.